Sequencing of this T cell receptor (beta chain) was carried out in a study of spatial heterogeneity in lung cancer. Overall study findings and caveats: Ubiquitous expanded tumor TCRs surfaced in blood more at resection than they did at follow-up.

TCR cDNA molecules each carried a unique molecular identifier. TCRdb passed the 5' RACE reads through MiXCR, listing each CDR3 protein once. The sample carries about 36,000 distinct CDR3 sequences, around 5.5% recorded once. This clonotype appeared many times. Its antigen is unknown. Specified time point: sample taken at primary tumor resection. The study sequenced unsorted whole RNA from tumor, nontumor lung or frozen PBMC. There were 70 to 80 donors, all of them untreated patients with early-stage non-small cell lung cancer. The ends were cut back, 3 bases at V and 0 bases at J, with 6 bases in the middle. The CDR3 is made up of 15 amino acids. Germline V gives CDR1 LNHDA, CDR2 SQIVND (reference sequence).

Here the sequenced sample was PBMCs, taken at surgery. The receptor was isolated from a female donor with early-stage non-small cell lung cancer. The chain couples TRBV19 to TRBJ2-6; D unresolved. Written as DNA, the CDR3 is TGTGCCAGTAGTATCCCCCGCTCTGGGGCCAACGTCCTGACTTTC. This gives the protein CASSIPRSGANVLTF.